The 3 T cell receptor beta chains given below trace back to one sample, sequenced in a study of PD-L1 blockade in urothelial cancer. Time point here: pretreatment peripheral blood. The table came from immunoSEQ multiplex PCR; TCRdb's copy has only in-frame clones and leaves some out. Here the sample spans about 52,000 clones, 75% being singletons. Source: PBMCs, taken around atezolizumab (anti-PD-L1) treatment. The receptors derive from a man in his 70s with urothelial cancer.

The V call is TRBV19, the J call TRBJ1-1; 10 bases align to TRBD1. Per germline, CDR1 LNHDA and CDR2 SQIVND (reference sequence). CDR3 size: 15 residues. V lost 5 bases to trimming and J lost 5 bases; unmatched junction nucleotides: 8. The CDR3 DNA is TGTGCCAGTAGTCCTTACGGGACAGGGGTGACTGAAGCTTTCTTT. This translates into CASSPYGTGVTEAFF.

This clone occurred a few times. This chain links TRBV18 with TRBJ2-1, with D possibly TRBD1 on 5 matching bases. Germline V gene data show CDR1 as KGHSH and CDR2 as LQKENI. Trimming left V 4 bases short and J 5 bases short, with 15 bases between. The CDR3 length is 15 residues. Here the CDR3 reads CASSQSKRGHNEQFF. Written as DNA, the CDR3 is TGTGCCAGCTCACAGTCCAAAAGGGGTCACAATGAGCAGTTCTTC. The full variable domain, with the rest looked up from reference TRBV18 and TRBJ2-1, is NAGVMQNPRHLVRRRGQEARLRCSPMKGHSHVYWYRQLPEEGLKFMVYLQKENIIDESGMPKERFSAEFPKEGPSILRIQQVVRGDSAAYFCASSQSKRGHNEQFFGPGTRLTVL.

The CDR3 DNA reads TGTGCCAGCAAGGAGACAGTGGGATATGGCTACACCTTC. Residues: CASKETVGYGYTF. This chain links TRBV2 with TRBJ1-2; weak D call: TRBD1 (5 bases). Deletions cut 7 bases from V and 5 bases from J, with 14 bases between. CDR3 length: 13 residues. Germline loops: CDR1 SNHLY, CDR2 FYNNEI.